The next 30 T cell receptor beta chains were all read from a single sample in a study of CD8 T cells in Susac syndrome (dated by TCRdb to about 2019). Library prep was done by the immunoSEQ multiplex PCR assay. RNA was extracted using the RNeasy kit, and roughly 0.5 to 1 ug of the RNA was reverse transcribed with random hexamers. In TCRdb, the public reads were trimmed at Q25 with fastp and aligned with MiXCR, with productive beta chains retained. Rows with one shared CDR3 protein collapse into an entry with the most common genes and DNA. This sample comprises roughly 44,000 distinct CDR3 sequences, approximately 94% of them detected only once. 0.5% to 0.6% of the sample is taken by the ten largest. Sequenced input: CD8+ T cells from PBMCs. These receptor sequences come from a human donor in good health.

This chain connects TRBV5-6 to TRBJ1-1; 8 bases fit TRBD1. V was pared by 3 bases and J by 1 base, with 2 bases of the junction left unmatched. The CDR3 is 14 residues long. The V gene's germline CDR1 is SGHDT and CDR2 YYEEEE. CDR3 amino acids: CASSWGTGNTEAFF. The CDR3 nucleotides are TGTGCCAGCAGCTGGGGGACAGGGAACACTGAAGCTTTCTTT.

The V call is TRBV4-1, the J call TRBJ2-7; TRBD1 might be the D (5 bases). Trimming shortened V by 0 bases and J by 6 bases, and 12 bases separated the two germline ends. Per germline, CDR1 MGHRA and CDR2 YSYEKL. This CDR3 has 14 amino acids. This chain's CDR3 is CASSQEAGFVEQYF. CDR3 sequence (DNA): TGCGCCAGCAGCCAAGAGGCAGGGTTCGTCGAGCAGTACTTC.

The V and J genes are TRBV28 and TRBJ2-1; D unresolved. The ends were cut back, 7 bases at V and 0 bases at J, with 7 bases in the middle. Germline V lookup: CDR1 MDHEN, CDR2 SYDVKM. The CDR3 sequence is 13 residues long. As DNA, the CDR3 is TGTGCCAGCACTAAAAACTCCTACAATGAGCAGTTCTTC. This sequence encodes CASTKNSYNEQFF.

This clonotype came up a few times. The junction does not match germline at one end; this may be a read error. V gene TRBV29-1 combines with J gene TRBJ1-4; D call uncertain. There are 12 residues in the CDR3. Germline loops: CDR1 SQVTM, CDR2 ANQGSEA. DNA for the CDR3: TGCAGCGTTGCAGGTATTAATGAGAAACTGTTTTTT. Residues: CSVAGINEKLFF.

This clonotype showed up just once. This chain connects TRBV3-1 to TRBJ1-5; perhaps TRBD1 as D (6 bases). The V gene's germline CDR1 is LGHDT and CDR2 YNNKEL (reference sequence). The CDR3 loop spans 15 amino acids. V lost 2 bases, J lost 2 bases, and 10 bases lay in between. The CDR3 sequence is CASSQFRGGNQPQHF. The CDR3 DNA is TGTGCCAGCAGCCAATTCAGGGGTGGCAATCAGCCCCAGCATTTT.

The CDR3 loop is CASSLGGGNYNEQFF. Written as DNA, the CDR3 is TGTGCCAGCAGCTTAGGAGGCGGAAACTACAATGAGCAGTTCTTC. The chain recombines TRBV7-8 with TRBJ2-1; D is unresolved. Germline CDR1 is SGHVS and CDR2 is FQNEAQ. V lost 1 base, J lost 3 bases, and 10 bases lay in between. CDR3 length equals 15 residues.

This sequence joins TRBV27 and TRBJ2-7, with D unresolved. V lost 3 bases and J lost 3, with 12 bases in between. The CDR3 is 14 residues long. Germline CDR1 MNHEY, CDR2 SMNVEV (reference sequence). CDR3 region: CASSFVDTSYEQYF. The CDR3, as DNA: TGTGCCAGCAGTTTTGTCGACACCAGCTACGAGCAGTACTTC.

V and J are TRBV18 and TRBJ1-1; the D gene is possibly TRBD1 (6 bases). V dropped 3 bases and J dropped 1 base, with 9 bases sitting between them. The CDR3 consists of 14 residues. Germline CDR1 is KGHSH and CDR2 is LQKENI. The CDR3 protein is CASSPRTENTEAFF. CDR3 nucleotide sequence: TGTGCCAGCTCACCGAGGACAGAGAACACTGAAGCTTTCTTT.

The gene calls are TRBV5-6 and TRBJ2-7, with D possibly being TRBD1 (6 bases). The CDR3 has 12 residues. V was shortened by 1 base and J by 7 bases, with 9 bases between the two germline ends. Per germline, CDR1 SGHDT and CDR2 YYEEEE. The CDR3 nucleotides are TGTGCCAGCAGCTTGTGGGACATGGAGCAGTACTTC. It encodes CASSLWDMEQYF.

The V call is TRBV7-8, the J call TRBJ2-3; unclear D gene. Trimming took 1 base from V and 1 from J, leaving 9 bases between them. This CDR3 spans 15 amino acids. The germline gives CDR1 SGHVS, CDR2 FQNEAQ. The CDR3 spells CASSLVAARTDTQYF. The CDR3 DNA sequence: TGTGCCAGCAGCTTAGTCGCAGCGCGCACAGATACGCAGTATTTT.

The genes are TRBV24-1 and TRBJ1-1, with 8 nucleotides matching TRBD1. Trimming at V came to 5 bases and at J to 6 bases, leaving 4 bases not matched to a gene. The CDR3 sequence is 13 residues long. CDR1 and CDR2 from the germline V gene are KGHDR and SFDVKD. CDR3 coding DNA: TGTGCCACCAGTGGACAGGGGAGCCCTGAAGCTTTCTTT. Amino acids: CATSGQGSPEAFF.

The rearrangement uses TRBV2 and TRBJ2-2, with no clear D. The CDR3 totals 15 residues. The germline V and J ends were trimmed by 0 bases and 4 bases, with 9 bases remaining between them. Looked up from germline, CDR1 is SNHLY and CDR2 is FYNNEI. The CDR3 sequence: CASSEALSATGELFF. CDR3 DNA: TGTGCCAGCAGTGAAGCCCTCTCCGCCACCGGGGAGCTGTTTTTT.

The chain uses TRBV29-1 and TRBJ2-7, with D possibly matching TRBD1 (6 bases). The CDR3 runs 11 residues. The germline CDR1 and CDR2 sequences are SQVTM and ANQGSEA. The germline V and J ends were trimmed by 7 bases and 7 bases, with 14 bases remaining between them. The DNA for the CDR3 is TGCAGCGCAGGGGTCCTACGGGAGCAGTACTTC. Amino acid sequence: CSAGVLREQYF.

The chain is built from TRBV6-1 and TRBJ2-7; the match to TRBD2 covers 11 bases. Germline V gives CDR1 MNHNS, CDR2 SASEGT. Trimming removed 2 bases from V and 4 bases from J; junction bases left unmatched: 7. This CDR3 has 16 residues. The CDR3 DNA reads as TGTGCCAGCAGTGAATTAGCGGGAGGGCCGGTATACGAGCAGTACTTC. It is translated as CASSELAGGPVYEQYF.

The chain carries TRBV15 and TRBJ2-3; 8 positions match TRBD1. The V and J ends lost 3 bases and 8 bases, in that order; junction bases with no gene match: 13. There are 16 residues in the CDR3. Germline lookup yields CDR1 LNHNV and CDR2 YYDKDF (reference sequence). The DNA for the CDR3 is TGTGCCACCAGCAGGTCCCGGGACAGGATGGTGGGTACGCAGTATTTT. Translation: CATSRSRDRMVGTQYF.

This clonotype was observed a single time. The CDR3 DNA is TGTGCCAGCAGTTCAAGGGCCGGTTGGGAAAAACTGTTTTTT. It codes for CASSSRAGWEKLFF. This chain joins TRBV7-6 and TRBJ1-4; unclear D gene. This CDR3 region has 14 residues. V was trimmed by 6 bases and J by 8 bases, leaving 16 bases between them. The germline V gene has CDR1 SGHVS and CDR2 FNYEAQ.

The chain joins TRBV7-2 to TRBJ2-7, with 8 bases that match TRBD2. The junction had 10 bases not matched to a gene; V was cut back by 4 bases and J by 2 bases. The germline CDR1 and CDR2 sequences are SGHTA and FQGNSA. The CDR3 runs to 16 residues. The CDR3 reads CASSSRRGVNAYEQYF. CDR3 in DNA: TGTGCCAGCAGCTCGCGGCGGGGGGTTAACGCCTACGAGCAGTACTTC.

The J gene is TRBJ1-1, the V gene TRBV7-9; D uncertain. Germline V gives CDR1 SEHNR, CDR2 FQNEAQ (reference sequence). This CDR3 region has 15 residues. The V end lost 0 bases, the J end lost 1 base, and 9 bases lay between the germline ends. This CDR3 reads CASSLALSQNTEAFF. The DNA for the CDR3 is TGTGCCAGCAGCTTAGCGCTTTCGCAGAACACTGAAGCTTTCTTT.

This chain connects TRBV20-1 to TRBJ2-7, with 7 bases aligning to TRBD1. J lost 0 bases, V lost 5 bases, and 4 bases had no gene match. The V gene's germline CDR1 is DFQATT and CDR2 SNEGSKA (reference sequence). This CDR3 has 13 residues. The DNA of the CDR3 is TGCAGTGCTCTACAGGGGAGCTCCTACGAGCAGTACTTC. This translates into CSALQGSSYEQYF.

The J gene is TRBJ2-5, the V gene TRBV6-6; D may be TRBD2 (5 bases). V was trimmed by 0 bases and J by 5 bases, leaving 13 bases between them. Germline CDR1 is MNHNY and CDR2 is SVGAGI (reference sequence). This CDR3 comprises 15 residues. CDR3 region: CASSYSIGIGETQYF. The CDR3 DNA is TGTGCCAGCAGTTACTCGATCGGGATCGGTGAGACCCAGTACTTC.

The rearrangement joins TRBV7-9 to TRBJ1-3; D is possibly TRBD1 (5 bases). The CDR3 is made up of 16 amino acids. The V and J ends lost 5 bases and 6 bases respectively, with 20 bases between them. Per germline, CDR1 SEHNR and CDR2 FQNEAQ (reference sequence). CDR3 sequence: CASSLVQDPEENTIYF. The CDR3 DNA sequence: TGTGCCAGCAGCCTTGTACAGGACCCGGAGGAAAACACCATATATTTT.

The chain has TRBV6-4 and TRBJ2-1; no reliable D call. The CDR3 consists of 15 residues. V lost 0 bases and J 0 bases, leaving 6 bases between the germline ends. The germline V gene encodes CDR1 MRHNA and CDR2 SNTAGT. CDR3 loop: CASSDSSSSYNEQFF. For the CDR3, the DNA is TGTGCCAGCAGTGACTCATCGAGCTCCTACAATGAGCAGTTCTTC.

V usage is TRBV2 and J usage is TRBJ2-7, with D uncertain. The germline V gene has CDR1 SNHLY and CDR2 FYNNEI. The germline V and J ends were trimmed by 0 bases and 3 bases, with 12 bases remaining between them. This CDR3 region has 15 residues. The CDR3 DNA reads as TGTGCCAGCAGTGAAGCAGGTCGCGATATCTACGAGCAGTACTTC. Its protein is CASSEAGRDIYEQYF.

The V gene is TRBV7-9, the J gene TRBJ1-5, with 7 bases identical to TRBD1. The CDR3 loop spans 13 amino acids. The junction had 9 bases not matched to a gene; V was cut back by 5 bases and J by 11 bases. Looked up from germline, CDR1 is SEHNR and CDR2 is FQNEAQ (reference sequence). In DNA form, the CDR3 reads TGTGCCAGCAGCGACGGACAGGCAAGCACCCAGCATTTT. This gives the protein CASSDGQASTQHF.

The genes are TRBV28 and TRBJ2-7; D uncertain. The CDR3 extends over 16 amino acids. V lost 5 bases, J lost 2 bases, and 19 bases lay in between. From germline, CDR1 is MDHEN and CDR2 SYDVKM. CDR3 amino acids: CASSPLISDPTYEQYF. CDR3 coding DNA: TGTGCCAGCAGTCCCCTCATTTCGGACCCTACCTACGAGCAGTACTTC.

The V call is TRBV27, the J call TRBJ2-1; 16 nucleotides agree with TRBD2. Germline assignment: CDR1 MNHEY and CDR2 SMNVEV (reference sequence). CDR3 size: 15 residues. Trimming cost V 5 bases and J 9 bases; bases outside gene matches: 4. CDR3 coding DNA: TGTGCCAGCAGTCCCGGGACTAGCGGGAGGGGTGAGCAGTTCTTC. This translates into CASSPGTSGRGEQFF.

The chain carries TRBV28 and TRBJ1-5, with D hard to call. The germline gives CDR1 MDHEN, CDR2 SYDVKM. This CDR3 comprises 12 residues. The V end was cut by 4 bases, the J end by 6 bases, with 7 bases between. The CDR3, as DNA: TGTGCCAGCAGTTCAGAGGCTCAGCCCCAGCATTTT. This gives the protein CASSSEAQPQHF. The full variable domain, its missing parts supplied by reference TRBV28 and TRBJ1-5, is DVKVTQSSRYLVKRTGEKVFLECVQDMDHENMFWYRQDPGLGLRLIYFSYDVKMKEKGDIPEGYSVSREKKERFSLILESASTNQTSMYLCASSSEAQPQHFGDGTRLSIL.

This clonotype turned up a few times. V is TRBV4-1 and J is TRBJ2-7; 8 bases align to TRBD1. Germline V gene sequence: CDR1 MGHRA, CDR2 YSYEKL. J gave up 3 bases and V 6 bases, and 4 bases lay outside the gene matches. CDR3 length equals 13 residues. CDR3 amino acids: CASSDGQGYEQYF. CDR3 DNA: TGCGCCAGCAGTGACGGACAGGGCTACGAGCAGTACTTC.

The chain combines TRBV29-1 with TRBJ1-1; possible D gene TRBD1, 5 bases. CDR1 and CDR2 (germline): SQVTM, ANQGSEA. The CDR3 runs 12 residues. V gave up 3 bases and J gave up 3 bases, with 8 bases separating them. DNA of the CDR3: TGCAGCGTTGACAGGGCGGACACTGAAGCTTTCTTT. Amino acids: CSVDRADTEAFF.

The V call is TRBV5-1, the J call TRBJ2-7; the match to TRBD1 covers 9 bases. Germline values: CDR1 SGHRS, CDR2 YFSETQ. V lost 4 bases, J lost 3 bases, and 5 bases stayed unmatched. This CDR3 is 14 amino acids long. In nucleotides, the CDR3 is TGCGCCAGCAGCGGATGGACAGGGGTCTACGAGCAGTACTTC. It codes for CASSGWTGVYEQYF.